The 21 T cell receptor beta chains listed next were all sequenced from one sample in a study of T cells after yellow fever vaccination. TCRdb ran MiXCR on the 5' RACE reads and lists one entry per CDR3 protein. The table records 610,000 or so distinct CDR3 sequences, roughly 12% of them present only once. The input for sequencing was PBMCs, taken on the day of the yellow fever booster vaccination. These receptors were obtained from a man younger than 45 who received the YFV17D yellow fever vaccine.

This sequence joins TRBV7-2 and TRBJ1-1, with 12 bases aligning to TRBD1. The CDR3 is 18 residues long. Germline-derived CDR1 and CDR2 are SGHTA and FQGNSA. V lost 0 bases and J lost 1; bases outside the gene matches: 6. This CDR3 is CASSLAYPGQGANTEAFF. The CDR3 DNA reads TGTGCCAGCAGCTTAGCGTACCCGGGACAGGGGGCGAACACTGAAGCTTTCTTT.

This clonotype has only a few counts. DNA for the CDR3: TGCGCCAGCAGGAAGGACTCCTACGAGCAGTACTTC. Translation gives CASRKDSYEQYF. V and J are TRBV5-1 and TRBJ2-7; the D is unclear. Germline assignment: CDR1 SGHRS and CDR2 YFSETQ. Trimming took off 5 bases at V and 0 bases at J, with 6 bases between the two ends. This CDR3 region has 12 residues. Based on the CDR3 plus reference TRBV5-1 and TRBJ2-7, the full variable domain is KAGVTQTPRYLIKTRGQQVTLSCSPISGHRSVSWYQQTPGQGLQFLFEYFSETQRNKGNFPGRFSGRQFSNSRSEMNVSTLELGDSALYLCASRKDSYEQYFGPGTRLTVT.

This rearrangement joins TRBV24-1 to TRBJ2-1, with TRBD2 matching over 13 bases. Germline-derived CDR1 and CDR2 are KGHDR and SFDVKD. This CDR3 contains 16 residues. Germline trimming cut 4 bases from V and 7 bases from J; bases unmatched to any gene: 6. The CDR3 nucleotides are TGTGCCACCAGTGACCCGACTAGCGGGAGGTTAAATGAGCAGTTCTTC. It codes for CATSDPTSGRLNEQFF.

The chain recombines TRBV5-6 with TRBJ1-4; 8 bases align to TRBD1. CDR1 is SGHDT, CDR2 YYEEEE, per germline. CDR3 length: 15 residues. J gave up 11 bases and V 5 bases, and 14 bases lay outside the gene matches. CDR3 bases: TGTGCCAGCAGACTATGGACAGGGCGAGTTGATAAACTGTTTTTT. Translating it yields CASRLWTGRVDKLFF. Drawing the rest from reference TRBV5-6 and TRBJ1-4, the complete variable domain is DAGVTQSPTHLIKTRGQQVTLRCSPKSGHDTVSWYQQALGQGPQFIFQYYEEEERQRGNFPDRFSGHQFPNYSSELNVNALLLGDSALYLCASRLWTGRVDKLFFGSGTQLSVL.

This clonotype was found a few times. The chain joins TRBV6-2 or TRBV6-3 to TRBJ2-4; 9 bases line up with TRBD2. Germline assignment: CDR1 MNHEY and CDR2 SVGEGT. The V segment lost 2 bases and the J segment 8 bases; nucleotides outside the gene matches: 22. The CDR3 covers 20 residues. CDR3 sequence: CASSYGRGTLAGRRGDIQYF. For the CDR3, the DNA is TGTGCCAGCAGTTACGGCAGGGGTACTCTAGCGGGGCGCCGAGGGGACATTCAGTACTTC.

This chain links TRBV27 with TRBJ2-7; D may be TRBD1 (6 bases). The CDR3 contains 14 residues. V lost 6 bases and J lost 2, with 14 bases in between. Germline-derived CDR1 and CDR2 are MNHEY and SMNVEV (reference sequence). Written as DNA, the CDR3 is TGTGCCAGCAGCCAGAGGGACATCCCCTACGAGCAGTACTTC. This gives the protein CASSQRDIPYEQYF.

This clonotype was seen a few times. The V and J genes are TRBV7-9 and TRBJ2-3; D remains ambiguous. The CDR3 is 16 amino acids. The ends were cut back, 2 bases at V and 1 base at J, with 13 bases in the middle. In germline, CDR1 is SEHNR, CDR2 FQNEAQ (reference sequence). CDR3 DNA sequence: TGTGCCAGCAGCTTACGCGGAACTCCGGGCACAGATACGCAGTATTTT. It codes for CASSLRGTPGTDTQYF.

This CDR3 reads CATRSGTSSTDTQYF. The CDR3 DNA reads as TGTGCCACCAGGTCCGGGACTAGCAGCACAGATACGCAGTATTTT. The chain has TRBV15 and TRBJ2-3; 9 bases map to TRBD2. CDR1 and CDR2 (germline): LNHNV, YYDKDF (reference sequence). This CDR3 is built from 15 residues. V lost 6 bases and J lost 0; bases outside the gene matches: 4.

This clonotype was recorded a few times. The chain links TRBV5-1 to TRBJ1-3; the D is unclear. V lost 0 bases and J 0 bases, leaving 10 bases between the germline ends. This CDR3 contains 16 residues. Germline CDR1 SGHRS, CDR2 YFSETQ. The CDR3 loop reads CASSLGEPSSGNTIYF. The CDR3 DNA is TGCGCCAGCAGCTTGGGTGAACCCAGCTCTGGAAACACCATATATTTT.

There are a few counts of this clonotype. The chain joins TRBV7-2 to TRBJ2-3; no definite D call. The V gene's germline CDR1 is SGHTA and CDR2 FQGNSA. The CDR3 has 16 amino acids. V gave up 3 bases and J gave up 6 bases, with 19 bases separating them. CDR3 sequence: CASSFNGPRRSDTQYF. In DNA, the CDR3 is TGTGCCAGCAGCTTTAACGGACCCCGAAGATCCGATACGCAGTATTTT.

The chain carries TRBV10-3 and TRBJ2-1; 8 bases line up with TRBD2. Germline V gives CDR1 ENHRY, CDR2 SYGVKD. V lost 6 bases, J lost 3 bases, and 4 bases stayed unmatched. The CDR3 spans 14 residues. CDR3 DNA sequence: TGTGCCATCAGAAGCGGGAGAGGCTACAATGAGCAGTTCTTC. This gives the protein CAIRSGRGYNEQFF.

Only a few counts were recorded for this clonotype. The chain joins TRBV3-1 to TRBJ1-1; D gene unclear. In germline, CDR1 is LGHDT, CDR2 YNNKEL (reference sequence). Trimming pared 1 base from V and 12 bases from J, leaving 21 bases between. CDR3 length: 15 residues. CDR3 region: CASSQVAVDDQNPFF. In DNA, the CDR3 is TGTGCCAGCAGCCAAGTTGCTGTGGATGACCAAAACCCTTTCTTT.

The rearrangement joins TRBV5-5 to TRBJ1-3; D is perhaps TRBD1 (5 bases). The CDR3 is 15 residues long. CDR1 SGHKS and CDR2 YYEKEE come from the germline V gene (reference sequence). The V gene lost 1 base and the J gene lost 2 bases, with 10 bases spanning the gap. This chain's CDR3 is CASSLQLGPGNTIYF. CDR3 coding DNA: TGTGCCAGCAGCTTGCAACTGGGGCCTGGAAACACCATATATTTT.

Only one count was recorded for this clonotype. The chain combines TRBV20-1 with TRBJ2-3; D unclear. Germline V gives CDR1 DFQATT, CDR2 SNEGSKA (reference sequence). V was pared by 0 bases and J by 0 bases, with 13 bases between. The CDR3 is 16 amino acids. CDR3 sequence: CSARDLGATSTDTQYF. In DNA form, the CDR3 reads TGCAGTGCTAGAGATCTAGGAGCGACTAGCACAGATACGCAGTATTTT.

The chain employs TRBV5-4 and TRBJ2-1; TRBD1 aligns across 10 bases. Germline V lookup: CDR1 SGHNT, CDR2 YYREEE (reference sequence). The CDR3 is 16 amino acids. With V trimmed by 4 bases and J by 8 bases, 12 bases remained unmatched. The CDR3 DNA is TGTGCCAGCAGCCTGCTCACGGGACAGGGGAGCGATGAGCAGTTCTTC. It yields the protein CASSLLTGQGSDEQFF.

This clonotype occurred a few times. V is TRBV5-4 and J is TRBJ2-7; 11 bases fit TRBD2. The J segment lost 0 bases and the V segment lost 4 bases, leaving 3 bases of the junction unmatched. CDR3 length: 15 amino acids. Germline V gives CDR1 SGHNT, CDR2 YYREEE (reference sequence). The CDR3 DNA follows: TGTGCCAGCAGCCCGGGACTAGCGGACTCCTACGAGCAGTACTTC. Translating it yields CASSPGLADSYEQYF.

The DNA for the CDR3 is TGTGCCAGCGGCGGGACAGACTATGGCTACACCTTC. Translation: CASGGTDYGYTF. V usage is TRBV2 and J usage is TRBJ1-2; the match to TRBD1 covers 7 bases. V lost 8 bases and J lost 3; bases outside the gene matches: 3. The CDR3 has 12 amino acids. Germline CDR1 and CDR2: SNHLY and FYNNEI.

There are a few counts of this clonotype. The gene calls are TRBV12-3 or TRBV12-4 and TRBJ2-1; D possibly corresponds to TRBD2 (5 bases). This CDR3 region has 13 residues. Trimming removed 8 bases from V and 5 bases from J, with 13 bases in between. The CDR3 sequence is CASVASGNNEQFF. The CDR3 DNA sequence: TGTGCCAGCGTCGCGAGCGGTAACAATGAGCAGTTCTTC.

In its sample, this clonotype was seen many times. The rearrangement joins TRBV27 to TRBJ2-1; TRBD2 might be the D (6 bases). Trimming left V 1 base short and J 5 bases short, with 12 bases between. This CDR3 comprises 15 residues. Germline V lookup: CDR1 MNHEY, CDR2 SMNVEV (reference sequence). The CDR3 protein is CASSLLAVADNEQFF. The CDR3 DNA follows: TGTGCCAGCAGTTTATTAGCGGTAGCCGACAATGAGCAGTTCTTC.

This chain joins TRBV4-3 and TRBJ2-3; 15 bases align to TRBD2. The CDR3 is made up of 16 amino acids. The germline V gene has CDR1 LGHNA and CDR2 YSLEER. V shed 2 bases, J shed 6 bases, and the junction held 3 bases outside the gene matches. CDR3 in amino acids: CASSQTGLAGGDTQYF. CDR3 DNA: TGCGCCAGCAGCCAAACAGGACTAGCGGGAGGGGATACGCAGTATTTT.

In its sample, this clonotype was seen a few times. J is TRBJ2-7 and V is TRBV7-2; D perhaps matches TRBD2 (6 bases). Germline-derived CDR1 and CDR2 are SGHTA and FQGNSA. The V end lost 3 bases, the J end lost 2 bases, and 14 bases lay between the germline ends. The CDR3 totals 15 residues. The CDR3 protein is CASSFTAGTAYEQYF. The CDR3 region has the DNA TGTGCCAGCAGCTTCACCGCGGGGACGGCCTACGAGCAGTACTTC.